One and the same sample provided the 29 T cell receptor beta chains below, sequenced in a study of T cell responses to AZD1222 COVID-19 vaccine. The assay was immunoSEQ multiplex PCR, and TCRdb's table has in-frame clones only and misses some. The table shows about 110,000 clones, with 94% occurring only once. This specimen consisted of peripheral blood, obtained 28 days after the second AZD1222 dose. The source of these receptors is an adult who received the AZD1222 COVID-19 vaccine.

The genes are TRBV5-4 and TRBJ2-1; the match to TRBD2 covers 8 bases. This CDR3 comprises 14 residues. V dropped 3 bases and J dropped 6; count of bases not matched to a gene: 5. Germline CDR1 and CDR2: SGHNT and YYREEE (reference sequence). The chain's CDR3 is CASSYQREFNEQFF. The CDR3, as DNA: TGTGCCAGCAGCTACCAGCGGGAGTTCAATGAGCAGTTCTTC.

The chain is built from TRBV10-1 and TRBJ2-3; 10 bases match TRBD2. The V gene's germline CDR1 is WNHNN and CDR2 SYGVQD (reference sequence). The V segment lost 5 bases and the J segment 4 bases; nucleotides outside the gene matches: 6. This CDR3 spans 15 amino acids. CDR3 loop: CASSLGLAESDTQYF. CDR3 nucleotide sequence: TGCGCCAGCAGTCTCGGACTAGCGGAGTCAGATACGCAGTATTTT.

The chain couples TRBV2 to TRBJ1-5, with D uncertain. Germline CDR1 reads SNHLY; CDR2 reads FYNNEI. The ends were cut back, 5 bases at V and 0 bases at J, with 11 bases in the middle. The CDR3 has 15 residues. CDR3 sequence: CASSPGSYSNQPQHF. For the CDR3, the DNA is TGTGCCAGCAGTCCCGGGTCCTATAGCAATCAGCCCCAGCATTTT.

CDR3 in amino acids: CASSSYRAAEAFF. As DNA, the CDR3 is TGCGCCAGCAGCTCTTACAGGGCGGCTGAAGCTTTCTTT. This rearrangement joins TRBV5-1 to TRBJ1-1, with a tentative D call TRBD1 (6 bases). Deletions cut 3 bases from V and 6 bases from J, with 12 bases between. Germline CDR1 SGHRS, CDR2 YFSETQ. This CDR3 spans 13 amino acids.

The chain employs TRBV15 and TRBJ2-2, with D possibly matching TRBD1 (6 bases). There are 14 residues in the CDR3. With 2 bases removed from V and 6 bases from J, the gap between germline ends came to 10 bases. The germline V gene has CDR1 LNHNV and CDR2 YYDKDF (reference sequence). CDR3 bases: TGTGCCACCAGCAGACAGACAGGAGCCGGGGAGCTGTTTTTT. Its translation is CATSRQTGAGELFF.

CDR3 residues: CASSQDGRVGTNEKLFF. In nucleotides, the CDR3 is TGCGCCAGCAGCCAAGATGGCAGGGTAGGAACTAATGAAAAACTGTTTTTT. This chain links TRBV4-1 with TRBJ1-4, with TRBD1 as a possible D gene (5 bases). V was cut by 0 bases and J by 1 base, with 12 bases left in between. Germline CDR1 is MGHRA and CDR2 is YSYEKL. The length of the CDR3 is 17 residues.

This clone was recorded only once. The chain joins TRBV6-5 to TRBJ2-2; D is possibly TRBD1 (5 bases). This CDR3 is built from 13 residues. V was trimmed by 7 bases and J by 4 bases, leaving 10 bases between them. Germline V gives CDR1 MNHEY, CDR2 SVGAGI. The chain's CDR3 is CASKDRSTGELFF. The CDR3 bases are TGTGCCAGCAAAGACAGAAGCACCGGGGAGCTGTTTTTT.

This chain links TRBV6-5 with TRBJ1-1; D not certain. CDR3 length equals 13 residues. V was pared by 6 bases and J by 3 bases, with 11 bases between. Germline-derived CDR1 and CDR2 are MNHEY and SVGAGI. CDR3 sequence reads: CASSPQGYTEAFF. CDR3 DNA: TGTGCCAGCAGCCCCCAAGGGTACACTGAAGCTTTCTTT.

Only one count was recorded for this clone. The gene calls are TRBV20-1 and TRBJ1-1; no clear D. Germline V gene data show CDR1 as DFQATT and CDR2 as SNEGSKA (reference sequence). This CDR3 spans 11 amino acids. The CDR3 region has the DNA TGCCACATACTCCGGCAGGCCGAAGCTTTCTTT. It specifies CHILRQAEAFF.

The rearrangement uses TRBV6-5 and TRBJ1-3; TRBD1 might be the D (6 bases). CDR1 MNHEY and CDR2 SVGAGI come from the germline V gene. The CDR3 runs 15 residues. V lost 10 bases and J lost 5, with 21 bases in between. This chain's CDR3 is CATREGGPRRNTIYF. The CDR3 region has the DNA TGTGCCACCAGAGAGGGGGGGCCGCGGAGAAACACCATATATTTT.

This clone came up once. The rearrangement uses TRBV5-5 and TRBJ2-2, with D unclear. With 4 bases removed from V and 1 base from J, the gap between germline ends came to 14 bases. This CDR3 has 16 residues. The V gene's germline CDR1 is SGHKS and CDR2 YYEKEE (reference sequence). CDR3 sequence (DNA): TGTGCCAGCAGCCTAGGACCAGTTCTGAACACCGGGGAGCTGTTTTTT. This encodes CASSLGPVLNTGELFF.

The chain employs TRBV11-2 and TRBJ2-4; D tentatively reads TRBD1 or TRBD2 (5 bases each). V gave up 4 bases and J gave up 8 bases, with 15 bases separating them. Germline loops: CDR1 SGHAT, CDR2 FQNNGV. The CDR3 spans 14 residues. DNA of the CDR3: TGTGCCAGCAGCTCCTTAACCCAGGGACACATTCAGTACTTC. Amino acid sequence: CASSSLTQGHIQYF.

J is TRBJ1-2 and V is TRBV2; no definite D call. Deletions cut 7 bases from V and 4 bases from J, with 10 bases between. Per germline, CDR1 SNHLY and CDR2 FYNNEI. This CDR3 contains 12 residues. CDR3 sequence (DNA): TGTGCCAGCACAAGGGAGGTCTATGGCTACACCTTC. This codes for CASTREVYGYTF.

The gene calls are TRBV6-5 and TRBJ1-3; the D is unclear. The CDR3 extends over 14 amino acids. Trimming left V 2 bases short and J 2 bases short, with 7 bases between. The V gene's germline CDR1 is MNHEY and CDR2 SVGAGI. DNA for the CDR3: TGTGCCAGCAGTTACATGGAAGCTGGAAACACCATATATTTT. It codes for CASSYMEAGNTIYF.

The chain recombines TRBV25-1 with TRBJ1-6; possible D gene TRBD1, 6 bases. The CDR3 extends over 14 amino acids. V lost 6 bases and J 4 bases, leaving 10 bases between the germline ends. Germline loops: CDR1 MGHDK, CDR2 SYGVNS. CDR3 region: CASSRGSYNSPLHF. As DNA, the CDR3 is TGTGCCAGCAGCAGGGGATCGTATAATTCACCCCTCCACTTT.

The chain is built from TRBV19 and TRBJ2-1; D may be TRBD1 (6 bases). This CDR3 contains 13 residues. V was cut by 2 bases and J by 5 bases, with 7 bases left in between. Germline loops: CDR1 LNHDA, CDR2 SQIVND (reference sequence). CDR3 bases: TGTGCCAGTAGTATAAGGACAGACAATGAGCAGTTCTTC. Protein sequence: CASSIRTDNEQFF.

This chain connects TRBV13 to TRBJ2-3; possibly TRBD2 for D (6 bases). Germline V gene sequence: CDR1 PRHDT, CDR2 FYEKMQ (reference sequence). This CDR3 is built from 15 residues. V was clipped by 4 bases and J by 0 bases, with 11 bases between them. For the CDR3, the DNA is TGTGCCAGCAGCTATCTACGGGGGAGCACAGATACGCAGTATTTT. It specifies CASSYLRGSTDTQYF.

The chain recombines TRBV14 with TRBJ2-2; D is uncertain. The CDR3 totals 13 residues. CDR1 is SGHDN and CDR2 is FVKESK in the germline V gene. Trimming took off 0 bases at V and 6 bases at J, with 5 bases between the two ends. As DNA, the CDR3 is TGTGCCAGCAGCCAAGATCAAGCCGGGGAGCTGTTTTTT. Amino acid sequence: CASSQDQAGELFF. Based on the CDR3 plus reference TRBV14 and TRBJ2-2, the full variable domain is EAGVTQFPSHSVIEKGQTVTLRCDPISGHDNLYWYRRVMGKEIKFLLHFVKESKQDESGMPNNRFLAERTGGTYSTLKVQPAELEDSGVYFCASSQDQAGELFFGEGSRLTVL.

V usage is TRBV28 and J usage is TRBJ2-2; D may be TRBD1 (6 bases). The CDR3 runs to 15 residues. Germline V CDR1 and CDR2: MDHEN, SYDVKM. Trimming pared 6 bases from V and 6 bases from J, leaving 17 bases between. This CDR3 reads CASRGADRSAGELFF. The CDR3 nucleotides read TGTGCCAGCAGGGGGGCGGACCGGAGCGCCGGGGAGCTGTTTTTT.

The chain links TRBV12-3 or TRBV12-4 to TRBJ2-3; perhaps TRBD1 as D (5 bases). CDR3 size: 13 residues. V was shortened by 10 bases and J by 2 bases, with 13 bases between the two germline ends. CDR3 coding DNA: TGTGCCACCCGACAGATCTACACAGATACGCAGTATTTT. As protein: CATRQIYTDTQYF.

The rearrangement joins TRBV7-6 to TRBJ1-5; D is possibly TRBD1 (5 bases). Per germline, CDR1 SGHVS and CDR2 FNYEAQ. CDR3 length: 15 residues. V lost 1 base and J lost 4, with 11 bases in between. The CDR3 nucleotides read TGTGCCAGCAGCTTAGATATAGGGGAGAATCAGCCCCAGCATTTT. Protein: CASSLDIGENQPQHF.

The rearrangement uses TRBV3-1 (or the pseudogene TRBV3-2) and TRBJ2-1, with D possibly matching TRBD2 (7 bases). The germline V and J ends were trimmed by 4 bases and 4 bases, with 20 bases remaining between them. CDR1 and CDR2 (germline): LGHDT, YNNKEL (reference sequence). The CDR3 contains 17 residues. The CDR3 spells CASSRSGLSGTYNEQFF. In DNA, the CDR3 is TGTGCCAGCAGCCGGTCCGGACTAAGCGGGACATACAATGAGCAGTTCTTC.

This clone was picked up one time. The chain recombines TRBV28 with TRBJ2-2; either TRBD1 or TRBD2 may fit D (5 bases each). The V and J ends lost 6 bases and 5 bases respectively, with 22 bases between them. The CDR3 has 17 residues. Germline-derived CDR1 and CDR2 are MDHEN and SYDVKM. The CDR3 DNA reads TGTGCCAGCAGCGATTTGGGCCGGGGCCGCGAGACCGGGGAGCTGTTTTTT. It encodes CASSDLGRGRETGELFF.

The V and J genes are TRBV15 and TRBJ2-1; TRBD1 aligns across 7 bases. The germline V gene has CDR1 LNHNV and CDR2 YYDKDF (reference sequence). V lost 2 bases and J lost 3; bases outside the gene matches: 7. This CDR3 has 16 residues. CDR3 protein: CATSRNRGQGYNEQFF. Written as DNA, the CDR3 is TGTGCCACCAGCAGAAACAGGGGTCAGGGCTACAATGAGCAGTTCTTC.

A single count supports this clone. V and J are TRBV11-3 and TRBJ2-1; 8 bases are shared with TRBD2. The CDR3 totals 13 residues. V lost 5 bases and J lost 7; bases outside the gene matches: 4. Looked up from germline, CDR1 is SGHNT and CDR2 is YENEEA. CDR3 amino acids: CASSQRGKNEQFF. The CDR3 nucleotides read TGTGCCAGCAGCCAGCGGGGGAAGAATGAGCAGTTCTTC. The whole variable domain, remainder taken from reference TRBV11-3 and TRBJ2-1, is EAGVVQSPRYKIIEKKQPVAFWCNPISGHNTLYWYLQNLGQGPELLIRYENEEAVDDSQLPKDRFSAERLKGVDSTLKIQPAELGDSAVYLCASSQRGKNEQFFGPGTRLTVL.

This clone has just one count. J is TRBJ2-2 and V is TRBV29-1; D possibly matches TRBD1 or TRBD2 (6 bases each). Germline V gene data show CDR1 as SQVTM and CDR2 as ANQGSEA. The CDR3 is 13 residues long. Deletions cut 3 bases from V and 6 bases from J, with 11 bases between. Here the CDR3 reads CSVDFGGPGELFF. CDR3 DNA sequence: TGCAGCGTTGATTTTGGGGGGCCCGGGGAGCTGTTTTTT.

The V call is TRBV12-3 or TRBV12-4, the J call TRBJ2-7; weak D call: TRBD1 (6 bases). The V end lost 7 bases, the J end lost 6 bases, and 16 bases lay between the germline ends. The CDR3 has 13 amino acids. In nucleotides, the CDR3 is TGTGCCAGCACCCACCGGTCAGGGGCCGAGCAGTACTTC. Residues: CASTHRSGAEQYF.

The CDR3 bases are TGTGCCAGCAGCCAAGAAAGGCAGAGCTCCTACAATGAGCAGTTCTTC. This encodes CASSQERQSSYNEQFF. This chain connects TRBV14 to TRBJ2-1; D remains ambiguous. The CDR3 loop spans 16 amino acids. Germline V gives CDR1 SGHDN, CDR2 FVKESK. Trimming left V 0 bases short and J 0 bases short, with 9 bases between.

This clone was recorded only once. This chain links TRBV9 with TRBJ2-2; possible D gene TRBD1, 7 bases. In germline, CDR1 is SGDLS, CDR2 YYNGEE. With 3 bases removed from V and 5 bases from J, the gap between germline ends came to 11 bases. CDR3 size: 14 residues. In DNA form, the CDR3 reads TGTGCCAGCAGCGGGAGGGGGCGAACCGGGGAGCTGTTTTTT. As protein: CASSGRGRTGELFF.